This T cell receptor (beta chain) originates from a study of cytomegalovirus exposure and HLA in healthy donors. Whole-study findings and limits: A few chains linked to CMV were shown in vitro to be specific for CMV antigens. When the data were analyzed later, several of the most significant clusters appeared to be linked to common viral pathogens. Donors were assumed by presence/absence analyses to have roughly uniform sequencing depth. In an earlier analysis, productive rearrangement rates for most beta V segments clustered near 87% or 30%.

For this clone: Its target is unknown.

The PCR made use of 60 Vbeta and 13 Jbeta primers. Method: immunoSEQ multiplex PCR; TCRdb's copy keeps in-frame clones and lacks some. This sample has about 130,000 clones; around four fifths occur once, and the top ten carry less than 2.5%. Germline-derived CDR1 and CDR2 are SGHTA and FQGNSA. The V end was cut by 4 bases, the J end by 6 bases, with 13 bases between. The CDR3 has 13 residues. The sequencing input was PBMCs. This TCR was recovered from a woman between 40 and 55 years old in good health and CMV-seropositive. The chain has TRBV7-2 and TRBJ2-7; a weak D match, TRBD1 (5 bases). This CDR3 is CASSSSGFGEQYF. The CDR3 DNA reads TGTGCCAGCAGCTCGTCAGGGTTCGGCGAGCAGTACTTC. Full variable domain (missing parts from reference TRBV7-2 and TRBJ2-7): GAGVSQSPSNKVTEKGKDVELRCDPISGHTALYWYRQSLGQGLEFLIYFQGNSAPDKSGLPSDRFSAERTGGSVSTLTIQRTQQEDSAVYLCASSSSGFGEQYFGPGTRLTVT.